These 7 T cell receptor beta chains share one sample of origin, sequenced in a study of CD8+CD57+ T cells in acquired aplastic anemia. Study-wide results and caveats: CD8+CD57+ cells from patients were less diverse than total CD4+ and CD8+ pools.

All sequencing subjects had displayed CD8+CD57+ cell expansion on flow cytometry. Genomic DNA provided the template from which TCR beta VDJ and CDR3 profiles were obtained. TCRdb itself ran the reads through MiXCR, one entry per CDR3 protein. The table lists about 20,000 distinct CDR3 sequences, approximately 37% of them singletons. These receptors' antigens are unknown. Sequenced input: CD8+CD57+ T cells sorted from PBMCs. Subset described: bead-enriched CD8+CD57+ effector memory T cells from SAA patients. The origin of the receptors is a human donor with aplastic anemia.

This clonotype turned up a few times. The V and J genes are TRBV2 and TRBJ1-1; D is undetermined. Between the trimmed V and J ends, which lost 5 bases and 0 bases, there was a span of 10 bases. Germline V gene lookup returns CDR1 SNHLY and CDR2 FYNNEI. This CDR3 spans 14 amino acids. The CDR3 coding sequence is TGTGCCAGCAGTCCACTGACGGTGAACACTGAAGCTTTCTTT. It specifies CASSPLTVNTEAFF.

The V call is TRBV7-9, the J call TRBJ2-5, with D possibly matching TRBD2 (6 bases). V was cut by 3 bases and J by 5 bases, with 10 bases left in between. The V gene's germline CDR1 is SEHNR and CDR2 FQNEAQ (reference sequence). The CDR3 contains 13 residues. Here the CDR3 reads CASSLSGRETQYF. CDR3 nucleotides: TGTGCCAGCAGCTTGAGTGGGAGGGAGACCCAGTACTTC.

Many counts were recorded for this clonotype. V and J are TRBV19 and TRBJ2-5, with 7 positions matching TRBD2. The CDR3 runs 15 residues. Germline CDR1 reads LNHDA; CDR2 reads SQIVND (reference sequence). Trimming took 3 bases from V and 5 from J; bases not matched to a gene: 9. CDR3 nucleotide sequence: TGTGCCAGTAGTATCTTGGGAGGGAATCTGGAGACCCAGTACTTC. Protein product: CASSILGGNLETQYF.

This clonotype was picked up a small number of times. The gene calls are TRBV24-1 and TRBJ2-1; 8 nucleotides line up with TRBD2. The germline V gene encodes CDR1 KGHDR and CDR2 SFDVKD. The CDR3 has 16 residues. V shed 6 bases, J shed 6 bases, and the junction held 12 bases outside the gene matches. This CDR3 reads CATSSRGGRRINEQFF. CDR3 sequence (DNA): TGTGCCACCAGTTCCCGCGGGGGGAGGAGAATCAATGAGCAGTTCTTC.

This clonotype has more than one count but fewer than ten. The chain uses TRBV20-1 and TRBJ1-1; D remains ambiguous. The CDR3 covers 14 residues. V lost 1 base and J 3 bases, leaving 12 bases between the germline ends. Germline V gives CDR1 DFQATT, CDR2 SNEGSKA (reference sequence). The CDR3 DNA follows: TGCAGTGCTAGAGTTAAGTTTGAATACACTGAAGCTTTCTTT. The encoded protein is CSARVKFEYTEAFF.

J is TRBJ1-2 and V is TRBV19; D may be TRBD1 (5 bases). The CDR3 contains 14 residues. V lost 7 bases to trimming and J lost 4 bases, with 16 bases between them. Germline V gene lookup returns CDR1 LNHDA and CDR2 SQIVND (reference sequence). The CDR3 here is CASTLGRVVYGYTF. The CDR3 DNA reads as TGTGCCAGTACCCTGGGCAGGGTGGTCTATGGCTACACCTTC.

The V and J genes are TRBV7-9 and TRBJ2-7; TRBD2 agrees at 13 bases. V was pared by 2 bases and J by 0 bases, with 16 bases of the junction left unmatched. Germline V gene lookup returns CDR1 SEHNR and CDR2 FQNEAQ (reference sequence). The CDR3 runs 21 residues. The CDR3 coding sequence is TGTGCCAGCAGCTTAAACCCACGGTTAAATGGACTAGCGGGAGTCTCCTACGAGCAGTACTTC. Amino acid sequence: CASSLNPRLNGLAGVSYEQYF.